The 14 T cell receptor beta chains below all came from one sample that was sequenced in a study of shared clonotypes between healthy human individuals. Only in-frame clones appear in the TCRdb table, and some are missing; sequencing was by immunoSEQ multiplex PCR. The sample yields about 610,000 clones, around 97% seen once. The sequencing input was naive CD4+ T cells sorted from blood. This sample's subset: CD45RA+ positively selected. All receptors come from a woman aged 25-40 years in good health.

The gene calls are TRBV29-1 and TRBJ2-3; D not resolved. Between the trimmed V and J ends, which lost 7 bases and 1 base, there was a span of 12 bases. CDR3 length equals 13 residues. Per the germline V gene, CDR1 is SQVTM and CDR2 is ANQGSEA. CDR3: CSEGGGRTDTQYF. The CDR3 nucleotides are TGCAGCGAAGGCGGCGGTCGCACAGATACGCAGTATTTT.

As to this clone: Other nucleotide sequences from this sample produce the same CDR3. The chain employs TRBV5-1 and TRBJ2-7, with 8 bases aligning to TRBD1. Unmatched junction bases numbered 1, after V lost 0 bases and J lost 2 bases. The CDR3 has 14 residues. Germline V gene sequence: CDR1 SGHRS, CDR2 YFSETQ. CDR3 bases: TGCGCCAGCAGCTTGGGGGGACAGGCCTACGAGCAGTACTTC. Protein: CASSLGGQAYEQYF.

This chain joins TRBV13 and TRBJ2-5, with 7 bases fitting TRBD1. There are 13 residues in the CDR3. Germline CDR1 is PRHDT and CDR2 is FYEKMQ (reference sequence). The J segment lost 7 bases and the V segment lost 5 bases, leaving 7 bases of the junction unmatched. CDR3 sequence: CASSPDRVGTQYF. CDR3 nucleotide sequence: TGTGCCAGCAGCCCTGACAGGGTAGGGACCCAGTACTTC.

V gene TRBV5-1 combines with J gene TRBJ1-4; TRBD1 matches at 7 bases. The CDR3 has 17 amino acids. Per germline, CDR1 SGHRS and CDR2 YFSETQ. J lost 6 bases, V lost 3 bases, and 14 bases had no gene match. Written as DNA, the CDR3 is TGCGCCAGCAGCTCTACCGGGACAGTCGAGGAGGATGAAAAACTGTTTTTT. Translating it yields CASSSTGTVEEDEKLFF. Supplemented by reference TRBV5-1 and TRBJ1-4, the full variable domain reads KAGVTQTPRYLIKTRGQQVTLSCSPISGHRSVSWYQQTPGQGLQFLFEYFSETQRNKGNFPGRFSGRQFSNSRSEMNVSTLELGDSALYLCASSSTGTVEEDEKLFFGSGTQLSVL.

The chain recombines TRBV19 with TRBJ1-1; D not certain. Germline V CDR1 and CDR2: LNHDA, SQIVND (reference sequence). This CDR3 spans 16 amino acids. Trimming cost V 2 bases and J 11 bases, with 24 bases left between them. The CDR3 DNA is TGTGCCAGTAGTATAAACTCATGGCGTTCTTCGATCGGGGCTTTCTTT. Amino acids: CASSINSWRSSIGAFF.

The V and J genes are TRBV27 and TRBJ2-1; 7 bases map to TRBD1. Trimming took 2 bases from V and 4 from J; bases not matched to a gene: 8. The CDR3 is 16 amino acids. Germline V gene lookup returns CDR1 MNHEY and CDR2 SMNVEV (reference sequence). As DNA, the CDR3 is TGTGCCAGCAGTTTAACACAGGGGCGAAAATACAATGAGCAGTTCTTC. Protein product: CASSLTQGRKYNEQFF.

This clone was found once. This chain links TRBV4-2 with TRBJ1-2; 10 bases are a match to TRBD1. J was trimmed by 2 bases and V by 3 bases; bases with no gene match: 18. Germline loops: CDR1 LGHNA, CDR2 YNFKEQ. The CDR3 loop spans 20 amino acids. CDR3 sequence: CASSHKGGRDRGAPNYGYTF. In nucleotides, the CDR3 is TGTGCCAGCAGCCACAAGGGGGGCAGGGACAGGGGAGCACCCAACTATGGCTACACCTTC.

The chain combines TRBV6-5 with TRBJ2-7; D might be TRBD2 (5 bases). CDR1 and CDR2 (germline): MNHEY, SVGAGI. With 2 bases removed from V and 1 base from J, the gap between germline ends came to 12 bases. The CDR3 contains 15 residues. The CDR3 is CASSYGRTESYEQYF. DNA for the CDR3: TGTGCCAGCAGTTACGGTAGGACTGAGTCCTACGAGCAGTACTTC.

With respect to this clone: Germline is not matched at one junction end, which may reflect a read error. The chain couples TRBV19 to TRBJ2-2; 7 bases match TRBD2. This CDR3 has 14 residues. Germline V gene data show CDR1 as LNHDA and CDR2 as SQIVND (reference sequence). The CDR3 here is CASSSGGARGELSF. In DNA form, the CDR3 reads TGTGCCAGTAGTAGTGGCGGGGCCCGGGGGGAGCTGTCTTTT.

The chain couples TRBV28 to TRBJ1-4; TRBD1 is a possible D gene (5 bases). This CDR3 has 17 residues. Looked up from germline, CDR1 is MDHEN and CDR2 is SYDVKM. V was pared by 10 bases and J by 0 bases, with 21 bases between. DNA of the CDR3: TGTGCCATCAGGGCGGCAGGGACTGTTCCAACTAATGAAAAACTGTTTTTT. Translating gives CAIRAAGTVPTNEKLFF.

V is TRBV28 and J is TRBJ2-1; 7 bases are a match to TRBD2. The CDR3 spans 15 residues. V shed 6 bases and J 8 bases; nucleotides not matched to a gene: 13. Germline loops: CDR1 MDHEN, CDR2 SYDVKM. DNA for the CDR3: TGTGCCAGCAGCTCTGGGACTACCGCCGGGGATGAGCAGTTCTTC. Encoded protein: CASSSGTTAGDEQFF.

The chain couples TRBV28 to TRBJ2-3, with D uncertain. The CDR3 covers 14 residues. Germline CDR1 reads MDHEN; CDR2 reads SYDVKM. V gave up 5 bases and J gave up 3 bases, with 12 bases separating them. The CDR3 spells CASSLPVRTDTQYF. In DNA form, the CDR3 reads TGTGCCAGCAGTCTCCCGGTCAGGACAGATACGCAGTATTTT.

The chain employs TRBV7-9 and TRBJ1-1; 8 bases are a match to TRBD1. CDR3 size: 13 residues. V gave up 5 bases and J gave up 4 bases; unmatched junction bases: 3. Germline-derived CDR1 and CDR2 are SEHNR and FQNEAQ (reference sequence). Here the CDR3 reads CASSVTGGTEAFF. In DNA, the CDR3 is TGTGCCAGCAGCGTTACAGGGGGCACTGAAGCTTTCTTT.

This chain connects TRBV28 to TRBJ2-7, with 7 bases fitting TRBD1. The CDR3 spans 15 residues. Germline assignment: CDR1 MDHEN and CDR2 SYDVKM. V lost 5 bases and J lost 4; bases outside the gene matches: 11. The CDR3, as DNA: TGTGCCAGCAGTCCCGGGGACAGCTTCTCTTACGAGCAGTACTTC. Residues: CASSPGDSFSYEQYF.